This T cell receptor beta chain was observed in a study of OX40 agonist ivuxolimab in advanced cancers. The wider study: Patients receiving dose escalation had hepatocellular carcinoma, melanoma, renal cell or head and neck cancer.

Autoimmune disease history or systemic immunosuppression excluded patients. Samples of blood were obtained at baseline, on cycle 4 day 1, and on cycle 7 day 1. Study outcomes and limitations: Dose levels from 0.1 to 3.0 mg/kg saw CD4+ and CD8+ blood T cells expand clonally by week 6.

This clone came up a few times. Its antigen is not known. Clones were sequenced by immunoSEQ multiplex PCR, and TCRdb holds only the in-frame ones, with some missing. The table shows about 54,000 clones, with nearly 80% occurring only once. This CDR3 has 16 residues. The source material was CD4+ or CD8+ T cells sorted from blood, sampled in a trial of the OX40 agonist ivuxolimab. The sequence was collected from an adult with an advanced solid tumor such as melanoma, head and neck, liver or kidney cancer. The chain links TRBV12-2 to TRBJ2-5. TRBV12-2 is flagged as a pseudogene. The CDR3 region has the DNA TGTGCAAGTCGCCATACCCCGGGACCCAGAGAGGAGACCCAGTACTTC. It codes for CASRHTPGPREETQYF.